This T cell receptor (beta chain) was identified in a study of blood T cell repertoires in COVID-19 (TCRdb year 2020). Background on the whole study: Samples covering the acute and convalescent phases of COVID-19 were provided by collaborators in the United States, Italy and Spain. The material from the prospective study consisted of cDNA or gDNA derived from T cells, B-cell-depleted T cells, or PBMCs. Deeply sampled blood TCRbeta repertoires from subjects exposed to, actively infected with, or recovered from COVID-19 were included in the dataset. The repertoires were released in a freely available public database meant as a resource for research on the immune response to SARS-CoV-2. Samples were obtained from the ongoing ImmuneRACE study (first 160 participants) and from about 1,300 subjects provided by 6 global collaborators. The sample metadata nearly always contained a de-identified subject ID, COVID-19 status, age in years and sex. Where HLA class I and class II types were available, the types were taken from metadata supplied by the sample provider, not from assay-based typing.

Whole blood was collected in K2EDTA tubes by collaborating institutions according to the institutions' own protocols. For TCRbeta analysis, collaborators shipped samples as frozen whole blood, isolated PBMCs, or DNA extracted from either of those sample types. TCRbeta CDR3 regions were amplified from genomic DNA using the immunoSEQ Assay, a bias-controlled multiplex PCR. The study's processing was this. Within the assay, amplification of reference gene primers was used to estimate how many nucleated cells each sample contained. To quantify the absolute abundance of each unique TCRbeta CDR3 rearrangement, sequence reads were collapsed and filtered. For each sample, productive Simpson clonality was calculated by taking the square root of Simpson's diversity index across productive rearrangements. The clones in this table, taken by TCRdb from immuneACCESS, are in-frame only. Not every clone is retained; where verified, under half of the shortfall comes from an unresolved V gene, and the cause of the rest is unknown. V and J calls and clone size come straight from that table; D and trimming were deduced from the DNA. The sample includes a few hundred thousand clones, with roughly 88% observed a single time. The ten largest clones represent 13% of the sample.

V is cut by 0 bases and J by 6 bases, and the space between the germline ends is 16 bases. The CDR3 has 15 amino acids, counting the end cysteine and phenylalanine. The entry retains the CDR3 DNA only, 45 bases that are in frame from base 1. Per the germline V gene (reference sequence), GTSNPN is the CDR1 and SVGIG is the CDR2. In the case of this clone: No cognate antigen has been identified for it. No base-level quality is on record; no much larger clone is a single base apart.

Study-wide findings and limitations: Clinical and demographic metadata were provided uncurated, with the amount varying by source and participant.

The sequencing sample was made of peripheral blood. This sequence uses TRBV30 and TRBJ2-3; a tentative D call is TRBD2 (6 bases match). The receptor's source is a human donor in a cohort sampled during active COVID-19. For the CDR3, the sequence is CAWSVDPGVRDTQYF. The DNA sequence reads TGTGCCTGGAGTGTAGATCCGGGAGTTCGGGATACGCAGTATTTT.